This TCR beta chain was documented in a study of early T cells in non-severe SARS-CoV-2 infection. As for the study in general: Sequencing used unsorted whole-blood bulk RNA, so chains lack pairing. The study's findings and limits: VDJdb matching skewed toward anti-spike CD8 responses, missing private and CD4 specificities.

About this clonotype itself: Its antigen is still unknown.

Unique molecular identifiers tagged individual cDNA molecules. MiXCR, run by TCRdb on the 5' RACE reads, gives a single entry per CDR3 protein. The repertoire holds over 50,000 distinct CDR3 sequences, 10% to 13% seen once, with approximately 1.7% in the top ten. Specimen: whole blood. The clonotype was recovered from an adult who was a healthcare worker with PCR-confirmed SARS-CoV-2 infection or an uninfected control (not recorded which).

The CDR3 nucleotides read TGTGCCAGCAGCTTCCGACCGAGCTCTGGAAACACCATATATTTT. This sequence encodes CASSFRPSSGNTIYF. V is TRBV5-6 and J is TRBJ1-3; D is unresolved. CDR1 is SGHDT, CDR2 YYEEEE, per germline. This CDR3 is 15 amino acids long. Trimming left V 2 bases short and J 0 bases short, with 9 bases between.